The 18 T cell receptor beta chains reported below all come from one sample, sequenced in a study of vaccination effects on CD4 cells after COVID-19. The table came from immunoSEQ multiplex PCR; TCRdb's copy has only in-frame clones and leaves some out. The sample carries about 15,000 clones, about 80% recorded once. Before sequencing, viral peptide pools were used by the ViraFEST assay to expand antigen-specific CD4+ T cells. Following culture for around 10 days, CD4+ T cells were isolated. The person had PCR-confirmed SARS-CoV-2 infection between March and December 2020. As their vaccination, participants received two doses of either BNT162b2 or mRNA-1273. No antigen is known for these receptors. Here the sequenced sample was CD4+ T cells from PBMCs cultured with SARS-CoV-2 spike peptides, taken after COVID-19 vaccination. Receptor source: a human donor who had a prior SARS-CoV-2 infection.

This clone is a singleton in its sample. The DNA of the CDR3 is TGTGCCAGCTCTCGCGGGTCGATCTACAATGAGCAGTTCTTC. This codes for CASSRGSIYNEQFF. The gene calls are TRBV11-2 and TRBJ2-1, with a possible D match to TRBD2 (5 bases). The CDR3 is made up of 14 amino acids. CDR1 is SGHAT, CDR2 FQNNGV, per germline. V shed 8 bases and J shed 3 bases, with 14 bases lying between them. The full variable domain, completed using reference TRBV11-2 and TRBJ2-1, is EAGVAQSPRYKIIEKRQSVAFWCNPISGHATLYWYQQILGQGPKLLIQFQNNGVVDDSQLPKDRFSAERLKGVDSTLKIQPAKLEDSAVYLCASSRGSIYNEQFFGPGTRLTVL.

The rearrangement links TRBV10-1 to TRBJ2-2, with TRBD2 matching 11 bases. V lost 9 bases to trimming and J lost 3 bases; unmatched junction nucleotides: 6. Looked up from germline, CDR1 is WNHNN and CDR2 is SYGVQD (reference sequence). The CDR3 loop spans 15 amino acids. The CDR3 bases are TGCGCCAGGGAGACTAGCGGGACATACACCGGGGAGCTGTTTTTT. Protein: CARETSGTYTGELFF.

The chain couples TRBV7-2 to TRBJ2-1, with 7 bases lining up with TRBD2. CDR3 length: 15 residues. The junction had 11 bases not matched to a gene; V was cut back by 4 bases and J by 8 bases. The germline CDR1 and CDR2 sequences are SGHTA and FQGNSA. This CDR3 is CASSSSGTNPDEQFF. The CDR3 DNA sequence: TGTGCCAGCAGCTCGTCCGGGACTAACCCCGATGAGCAGTTCTTC. Based on the CDR3 plus reference TRBV7-2 and TRBJ2-1, the full variable domain is GAGVSQSPSNKVTEKGKDVELRCDPISGHTALYWYRQSLGQGLEFLIYFQGNSAPDKSGLPSDRFSAERTGGSVSTLTIQRTQQEDSAVYLCASSSSGTNPDEQFFGPGTRLTVL.

This clone was found once. J is TRBJ1-3 and V is TRBV7-2, with TRBD1 matching 9 bases. The germline CDR1 and CDR2 sequences are SGHTA and FQGNSA. V dropped 5 bases and J dropped 4; count of bases not matched to a gene: 9. The CDR3 totals 16 residues. CDR3 region: CASSPDRGNTGNTIYF. DNA of the CDR3: TGTGCCAGCAGCCCGGACAGGGGAAATACAGGAAACACCATATATTTT.

This chain links TRBV10-1 with TRBJ2-5; perhaps TRBD1 as D (6 bases). CDR3 length equals 16 residues. Germline V CDR1 and CDR2: WNHNN, SYGVQD (reference sequence). With 5 bases removed from V and 1 base from J, the gap between germline ends came to 17 bases. CDR3 loop: CASSPWGLALQETQYF. The CDR3 bases are TGCGCCAGCAGTCCGTGGGGGCTAGCCCTCCAAGAGACCCAGTACTTC.

The CDR3 loop is CASMDNLGAFF. The CDR3 DNA reads TGTGCCAGCATGGACAACTTGGGGGCTTTCTTT. The rearrangement uses TRBV2 and TRBJ1-1; a weak D match, TRBD1 (5 bases). The V gene lost 7 bases and the J gene lost 11 bases, with 14 bases spanning the gap. The CDR3 has 11 residues. Germline loops: CDR1 SNHLY, CDR2 FYNNEI.

The chain employs TRBV5-4 and TRBJ2-6; D not certain. Germline V CDR1 and CDR2: SGHNT, YYREEE (reference sequence). Trimming took 4 bases from V and 0 from J, leaving 11 bases between them. CDR3 length: 16 residues. CDR3 nucleotide sequence: TGTGCCAGCAGCCTTGGACGGAGCTCTGGGGCCAACGTCCTGACTTTC. Amino acids: CASSLGRSSGANVLTF. Together with reference TRBV5-4 and TRBJ2-6, the CDR3 gives the full variable domain: ETGVTQSPTHLIKTRGQQVTLRCSSQSGHNTVSWYQQALGQGPQFIFQYYREEENGRGNFPPRFSGLQFPNYSSELNVNALELDDSALYLCASSLGRSSGANVLTFGAGSRLTVL.

The chain combines TRBV9 with TRBJ2-7; D may be TRBD2 (5 bases). The V and J ends lost 7 bases and 10 bases respectively, with 21 bases between them. Per germline, CDR1 SGDLS and CDR2 YYNGEE. This CDR3 has 13 residues. CDR3 amino acids: CASGPQLRGSQYF. The CDR3 region has the DNA TGTGCCAGCGGACCCCAACTACGGGGTTCCCAGTACTTC.

V is TRBV5-6 and J is TRBJ2-5; D not resolved. The germline V gene encodes CDR1 SGHDT and CDR2 YYEEEE. V lost 3 bases to trimming and J lost 9 bases, with 9 bases between them. The CDR3 is made up of 11 amino acids. The DNA of the CDR3 is TGTGCCAGCAGCTCTACGGCGGCCCAGTACTTC. Its translation is CASSSTAAQYF.

The chain joins TRBV3-1 (or the pseudogene TRBV3-2) to TRBJ2-2; the D gene could be TRBD1 or TRBD2 (5 bases each). This CDR3 has 19 amino acids. Germline V gene data show CDR1 as LGHDT and CDR2 as YNNKEL (reference sequence). Trimming removed 1 base from V and 1 base from J, with 19 bases in between. CDR3 protein: CASSQVIEYGGRNTGELFF. CDR3 in DNA: TGTGCCAGCAGCCAAGTAATTGAATATGGGGGAAGGAACACCGGGGAGCTGTTTTTT.

This clone was counted between two and nine times. The chain couples TRBV5-4 to TRBJ1-1; the match to TRBD1 covers 8 bases. After removal of 4 bases from V and 0 bases from J, the junction contained 5 bases not matched to a gene. Germline assignment: CDR1 SGHNT and CDR2 YYREEE (reference sequence). The CDR3 has 15 residues. The CDR3 nucleotides are TGTGCCAGCAGCAAAGAGACAGGGGTGAACACTGAAGCTTTCTTT. Translation gives CASSKETGVNTEAFF. The full variable domain, rest sourced from reference TRBV5-4 and TRBJ1-1, is ETGVTQSPTHLIKTRGQQVTLRCSSQSGHNTVSWYQQALGQGPQFIFQYYREEENGRGNFPPRFSGLQFPNYSSELNVNALELDDSALYLCASSKETGVNTEAFFGQGTRLTVV.

The count of this clone is one. The V and J genes are TRBV3-1 (or the pseudogene TRBV3-2) and TRBJ2-1; 14 bases agree with TRBD2. Germline assignment: CDR1 LGHDT and CDR2 YNNKEL (reference sequence). The J segment lost 5 bases and the V segment lost 3 bases, leaving 0 bases of the junction unmatched. The CDR3 sequence is 15 residues long. In nucleotides, the CDR3 is TGTGCCAGCAGCCAGACTAGCGGGAGGGACAATGAGCAGTTCTTC. Protein sequence: CASSQTSGRDNEQFF.

The chain employs TRBV2 and TRBJ2-3, with D tentatively TRBD1 or TRBD2 (7 bases each). This CDR3 has 14 amino acids. Germline V gene lookup returns CDR1 SNHLY and CDR2 FYNNEI. V gave up 7 bases and J gave up 4 bases, with 15 bases separating them. The CDR3 sequence is CASTQGRGPDTQYF. The CDR3, as DNA: TGTGCCAGCACCCAAGGGAGGGGGCCAGATACGCAGTATTTT.

V is TRBV4-2 and J is TRBJ1-2; D not resolved. This CDR3 spans 14 amino acids. From germline, CDR1 is LGHNA and CDR2 YNFKEQ. Trimming pared 1 base from V and 7 bases from J, leaving 13 bases between. The CDR3 region has the DNA TGTGCCAGCAGCCAAGCGGTCGATTCGGGTGGCTACACCTTC. It codes for CASSQAVDSGGYTF.

The chain uses TRBV6-2 or TRBV6-3 and TRBJ1-6; 7 nucleotides align to TRBD1. V gave up 6 bases and J gave up 10 bases; unmatched junction bases: 18. There are 17 residues in the CDR3. Germline V gene lookup returns CDR1 MNHEY and CDR2 SVGEGT. The CDR3 sequence: CASSLPLGQISLSPLHF. CDR3 DNA: TGTGCCAGCAGCTTGCCTTTGGGACAGATCTCTCTATCACCCCTCCACTTT.

The chain links TRBV7-8 to TRBJ1-5, with D possibly TRBD1 on 5 matching bases. Germline V gene data show CDR1 as SGHVS and CDR2 as FQNEAQ. V shed 7 bases and J shed 6 bases, with 19 bases lying between them. This CDR3 is 15 amino acids long. CDR3 loop: CASNDRRGFGQPQHF. CDR3 nucleotide sequence: TGTGCCAGCAACGACCGTCGGGGGTTCGGTCAGCCCCAGCATTTT.

This clone was observed a single time. The chain carries TRBV9 and TRBJ1-6, with D unclear. This CDR3 comprises 14 residues. Looked up from germline, CDR1 is SGDLS and CDR2 is YYNGEE. Trimming cost V 0 bases and J 10 bases, with 11 bases left between them. In nucleotides, the CDR3 is TGTGCCAGCAGCGTAGCTTGGTCGGGATCACCCCTCCACTTT. Residues: CASSVAWSGSPLHF.

The chain joins TRBV30 to TRBJ1-3; D is unclear. CDR1 is GTSNPN and CDR2 is SVGIG in the germline V gene (reference sequence). The CDR3 loop spans 15 amino acids. Trimming removed 3 bases from V and 4 bases from J, with 16 bases in between. The CDR3 is CAWRLEGSWGNTIYF. The CDR3 DNA follows: TGTGCCTGGAGGTTGGAAGGGTCTTGGGGAAACACCATATATTTT.